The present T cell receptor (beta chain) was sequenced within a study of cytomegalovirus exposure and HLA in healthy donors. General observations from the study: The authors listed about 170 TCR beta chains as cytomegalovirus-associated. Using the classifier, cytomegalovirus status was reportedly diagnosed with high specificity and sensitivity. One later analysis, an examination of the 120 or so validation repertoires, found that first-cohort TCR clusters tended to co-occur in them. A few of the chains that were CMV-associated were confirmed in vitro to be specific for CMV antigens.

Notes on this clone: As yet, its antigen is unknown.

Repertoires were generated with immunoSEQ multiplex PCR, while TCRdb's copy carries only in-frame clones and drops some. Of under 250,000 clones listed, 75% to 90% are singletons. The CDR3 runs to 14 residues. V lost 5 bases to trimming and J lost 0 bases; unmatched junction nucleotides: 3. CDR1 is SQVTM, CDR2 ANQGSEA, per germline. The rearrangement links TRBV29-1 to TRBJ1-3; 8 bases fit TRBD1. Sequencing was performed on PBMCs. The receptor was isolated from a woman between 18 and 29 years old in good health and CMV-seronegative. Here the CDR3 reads CSVTTGGSGNTIYF. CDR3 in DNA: TGCAGCGTTACCACAGGGGGCTCTGGAAACACCATATATTTT. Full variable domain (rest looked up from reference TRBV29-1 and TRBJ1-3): SAVISQKPSRDICQRGTSLTIQCQVDSQVTMMFWYRQQPGQSLTLIATANQGSEATYESGFVIDKFPISRPNLTFSTLTVSNMSPEDSSIYLCSVTTGGSGNTIYFGEGSWLTVV.